This TCR beta chain was identified in a study of blood T cell repertoires in COVID-19. CDR3 length equals 15 residues. Germline V gene data show CDR1 as MGHRA and CDR2 as YSYEKL. Unmatched junction bases numbered 5, after V lost 6 bases and J lost 7 bases. Sequencing was performed with immunoSEQ multiplex PCR; in TCRdb, only in-frame clones are kept and a portion is missing. The table lists 100,000 or so clones, 85% of them singletons, with 1.5% to 2% in the top ten. The source is a woman between 70 and 85 years old with active or convalescent COVID-19. The sequenced sample consisted of peripheral blood. This chain joins TRBV4-1 and TRBJ2-1, with TRBD2 matching 14 bases. The CDR3 loop is CASSRLAGGWNEQFF. The CDR3 DNA reads as TGCGCCAGCAGTCGACTAGCGGGAGGGTGGAATGAGCAGTTCTTC.